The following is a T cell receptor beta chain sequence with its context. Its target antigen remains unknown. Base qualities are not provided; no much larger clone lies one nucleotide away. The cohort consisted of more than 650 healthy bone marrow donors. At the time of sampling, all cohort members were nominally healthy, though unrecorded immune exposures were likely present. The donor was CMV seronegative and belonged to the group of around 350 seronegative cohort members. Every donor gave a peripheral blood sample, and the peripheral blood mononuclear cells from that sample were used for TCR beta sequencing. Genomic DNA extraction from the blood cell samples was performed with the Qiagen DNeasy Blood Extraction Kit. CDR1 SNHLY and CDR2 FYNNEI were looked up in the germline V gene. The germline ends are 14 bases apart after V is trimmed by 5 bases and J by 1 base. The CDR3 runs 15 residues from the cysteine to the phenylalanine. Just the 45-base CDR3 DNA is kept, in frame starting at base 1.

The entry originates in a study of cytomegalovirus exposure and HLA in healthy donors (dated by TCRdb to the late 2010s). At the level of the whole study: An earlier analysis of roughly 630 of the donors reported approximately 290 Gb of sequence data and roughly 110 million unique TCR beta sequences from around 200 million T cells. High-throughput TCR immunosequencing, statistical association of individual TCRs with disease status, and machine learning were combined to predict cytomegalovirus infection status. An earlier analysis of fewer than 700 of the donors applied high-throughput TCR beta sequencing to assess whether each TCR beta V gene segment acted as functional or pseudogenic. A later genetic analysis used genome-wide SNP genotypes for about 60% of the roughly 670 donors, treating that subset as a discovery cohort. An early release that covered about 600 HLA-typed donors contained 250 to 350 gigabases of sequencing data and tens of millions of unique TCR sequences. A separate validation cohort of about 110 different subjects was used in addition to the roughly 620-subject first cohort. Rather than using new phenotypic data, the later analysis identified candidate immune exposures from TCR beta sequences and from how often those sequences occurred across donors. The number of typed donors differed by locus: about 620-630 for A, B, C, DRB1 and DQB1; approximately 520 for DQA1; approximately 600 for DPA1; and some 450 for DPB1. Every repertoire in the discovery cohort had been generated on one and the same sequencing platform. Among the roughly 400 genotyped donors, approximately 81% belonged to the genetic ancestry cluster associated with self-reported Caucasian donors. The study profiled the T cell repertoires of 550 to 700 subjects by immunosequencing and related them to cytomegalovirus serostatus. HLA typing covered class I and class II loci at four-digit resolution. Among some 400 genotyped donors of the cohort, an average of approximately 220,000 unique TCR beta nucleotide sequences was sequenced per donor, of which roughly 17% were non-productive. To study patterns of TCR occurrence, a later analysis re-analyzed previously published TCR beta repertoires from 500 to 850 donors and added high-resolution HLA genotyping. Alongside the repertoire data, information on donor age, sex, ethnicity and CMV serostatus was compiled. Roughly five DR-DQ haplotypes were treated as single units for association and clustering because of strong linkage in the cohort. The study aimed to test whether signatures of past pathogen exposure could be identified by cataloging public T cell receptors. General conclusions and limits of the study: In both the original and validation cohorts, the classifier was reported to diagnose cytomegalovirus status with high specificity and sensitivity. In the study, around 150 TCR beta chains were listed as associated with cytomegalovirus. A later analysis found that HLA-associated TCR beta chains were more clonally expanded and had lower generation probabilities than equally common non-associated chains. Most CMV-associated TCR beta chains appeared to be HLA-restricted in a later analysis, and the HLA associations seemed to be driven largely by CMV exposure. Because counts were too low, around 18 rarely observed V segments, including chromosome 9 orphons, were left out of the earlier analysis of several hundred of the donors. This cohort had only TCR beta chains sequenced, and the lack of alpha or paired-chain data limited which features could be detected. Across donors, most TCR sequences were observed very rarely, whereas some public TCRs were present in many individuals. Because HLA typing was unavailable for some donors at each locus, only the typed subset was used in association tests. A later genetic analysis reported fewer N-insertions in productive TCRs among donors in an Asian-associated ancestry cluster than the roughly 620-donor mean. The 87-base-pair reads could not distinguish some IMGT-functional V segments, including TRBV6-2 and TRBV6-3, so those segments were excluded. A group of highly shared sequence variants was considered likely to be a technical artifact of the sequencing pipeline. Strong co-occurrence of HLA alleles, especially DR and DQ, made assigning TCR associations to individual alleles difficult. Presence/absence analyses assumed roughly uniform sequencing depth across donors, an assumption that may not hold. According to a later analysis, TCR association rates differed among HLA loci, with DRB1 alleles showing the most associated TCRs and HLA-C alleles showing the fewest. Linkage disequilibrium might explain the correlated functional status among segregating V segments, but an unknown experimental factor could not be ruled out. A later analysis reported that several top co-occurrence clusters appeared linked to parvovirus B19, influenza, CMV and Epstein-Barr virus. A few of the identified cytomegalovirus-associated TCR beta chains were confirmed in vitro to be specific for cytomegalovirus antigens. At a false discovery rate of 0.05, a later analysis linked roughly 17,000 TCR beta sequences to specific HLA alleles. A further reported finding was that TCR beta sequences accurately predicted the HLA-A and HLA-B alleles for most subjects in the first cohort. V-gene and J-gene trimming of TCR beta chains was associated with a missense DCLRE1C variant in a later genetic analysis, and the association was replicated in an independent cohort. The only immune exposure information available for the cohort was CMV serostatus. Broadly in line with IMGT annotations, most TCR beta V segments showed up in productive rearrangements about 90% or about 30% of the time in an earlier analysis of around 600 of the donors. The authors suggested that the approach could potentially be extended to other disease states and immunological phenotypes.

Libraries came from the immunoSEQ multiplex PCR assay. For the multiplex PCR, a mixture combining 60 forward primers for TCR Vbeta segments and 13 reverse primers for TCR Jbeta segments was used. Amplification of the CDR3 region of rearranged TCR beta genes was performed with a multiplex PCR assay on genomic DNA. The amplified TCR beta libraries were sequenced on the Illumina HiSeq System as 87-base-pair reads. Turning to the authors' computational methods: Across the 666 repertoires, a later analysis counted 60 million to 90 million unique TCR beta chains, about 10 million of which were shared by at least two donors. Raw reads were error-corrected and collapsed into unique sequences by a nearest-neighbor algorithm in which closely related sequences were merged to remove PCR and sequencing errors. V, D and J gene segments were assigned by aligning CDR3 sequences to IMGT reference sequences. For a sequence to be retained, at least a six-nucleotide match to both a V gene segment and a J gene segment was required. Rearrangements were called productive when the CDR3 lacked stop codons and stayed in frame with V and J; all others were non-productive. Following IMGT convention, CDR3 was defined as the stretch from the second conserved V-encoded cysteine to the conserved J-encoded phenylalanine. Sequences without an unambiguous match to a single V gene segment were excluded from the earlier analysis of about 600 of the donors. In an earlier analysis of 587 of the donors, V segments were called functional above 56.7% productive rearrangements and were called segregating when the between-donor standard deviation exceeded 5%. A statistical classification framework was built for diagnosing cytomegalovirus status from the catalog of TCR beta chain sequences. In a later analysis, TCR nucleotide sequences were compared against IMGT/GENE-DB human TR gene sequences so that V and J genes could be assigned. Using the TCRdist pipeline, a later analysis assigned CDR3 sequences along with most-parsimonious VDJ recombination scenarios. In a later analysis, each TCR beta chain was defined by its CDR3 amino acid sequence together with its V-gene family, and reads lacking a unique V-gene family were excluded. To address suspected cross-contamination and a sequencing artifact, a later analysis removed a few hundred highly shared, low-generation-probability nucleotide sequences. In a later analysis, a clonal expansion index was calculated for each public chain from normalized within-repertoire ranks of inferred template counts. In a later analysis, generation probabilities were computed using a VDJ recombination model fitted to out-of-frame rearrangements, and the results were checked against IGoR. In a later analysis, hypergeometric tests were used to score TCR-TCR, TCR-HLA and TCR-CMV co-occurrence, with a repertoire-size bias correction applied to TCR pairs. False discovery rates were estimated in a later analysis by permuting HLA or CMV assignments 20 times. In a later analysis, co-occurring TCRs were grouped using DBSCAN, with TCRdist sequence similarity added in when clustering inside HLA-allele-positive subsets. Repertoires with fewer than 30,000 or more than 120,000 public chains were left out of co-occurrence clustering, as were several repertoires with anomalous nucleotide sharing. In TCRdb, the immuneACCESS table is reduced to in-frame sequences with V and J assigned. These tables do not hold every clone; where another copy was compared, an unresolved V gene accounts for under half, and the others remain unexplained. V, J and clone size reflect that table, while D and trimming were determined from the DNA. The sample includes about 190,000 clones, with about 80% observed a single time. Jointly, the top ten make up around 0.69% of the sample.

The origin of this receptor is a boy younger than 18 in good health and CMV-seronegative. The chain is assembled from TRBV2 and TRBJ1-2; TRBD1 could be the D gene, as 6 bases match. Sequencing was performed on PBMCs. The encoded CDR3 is CASSFLDSLNYGYTF. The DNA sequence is TGTGCCAGCAGTTTCTTGGACAGCCTTAACTATGGCTACACCTTC.